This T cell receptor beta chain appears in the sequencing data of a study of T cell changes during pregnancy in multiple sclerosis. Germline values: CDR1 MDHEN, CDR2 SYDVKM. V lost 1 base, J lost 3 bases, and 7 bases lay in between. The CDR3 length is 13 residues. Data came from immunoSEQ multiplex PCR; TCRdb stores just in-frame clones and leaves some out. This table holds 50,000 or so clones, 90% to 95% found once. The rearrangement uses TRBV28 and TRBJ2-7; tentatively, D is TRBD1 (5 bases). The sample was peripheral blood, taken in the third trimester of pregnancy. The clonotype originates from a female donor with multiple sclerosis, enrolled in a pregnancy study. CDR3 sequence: CASSLYDSYEQYF. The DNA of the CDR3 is TGTGCCAGCAGTTTATATGACAGCTACGAGCAGTACTTC. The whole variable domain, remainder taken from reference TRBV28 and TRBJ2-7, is DVKVTQSSRYLVKRTGEKVFLECVQDMDHENMFWYRQDPGLGLRLIYFSYDVKMKEKGDIPEGYSVSREKKERFSLILESASTNQTSMYLCASSLYDSYEQYFGPGTRLTVT.